The rows below give T cell receptor beta chains drawn from one sample of a study of cytomegalovirus exposure and HLA in healthy donors. Only in-frame clones appear in the TCRdb table, and some are missing; sequencing was by immunoSEQ multiplex PCR. This table has about 67,000 clones, 80% to 90% appearing once. The sequencing sample was made of PBMCs. The receptors stem from a woman in her 30s in good health and CMV-seropositive. Each CDR3 is given with its conserved first and last residue. A D gene is named only where the DNA matches it firmly. Size is stated for part of the rows, as once, few or many counts, or as a class when the clone is expanded.

j_gene,d_gene,v_gene,abundance,CDR3nt,CDR3aa
TRBJ2-1,TRBD2,TRBV18,-,TGTGCCAGCTCACCGATCCCGGCGACTAGCGGGTTCGATGAGCAGTTCTTC,CASSPIPATSGFDEQFF
TRBJ2-7,-,TRBV10-2,-,TGCGCCAGCAGTTATCAGGGCTACGAGCAGTACTTC,CASSYQGYEQYF
TRBJ2-3,TRBD2,TRBV28,-,TGTGCCAGCATAGGGATCGGGGAGGGCCCCACAGATACGCAGTATTTT,CASIGIGEGPTDTQYF
TRBJ1-3,-,TRBV13,-,TGTGCCAGCAGCTTCTCTCACGTGAGGGCTGGAAACACCATATATTTT,CASSFSHVRAGNTIYF
TRBJ1-5,-,TRBV6-5,-,TGTGCCAGCAAGCCTCCGGGGGGAGACAATCAGCCCCAGCATTTT,CASKPPGGDNQPQHF
TRBJ2-2,-,TRBV21-1,once,TGTGCCAGCGACCCTTCTAGATACACCGGGGAGCTGTTTTTT,CASDPSRYTGELFF
TRBJ2-5,-,TRBV9,-,TGTGCCAGCAGCGTATCCAGGGTTGGTGAGCAGTACTTC,CASSVSRVGEQYF
TRBJ2-6,TRBD2,TRBV4-1,-,TGCGCCAGCAGCCAAGGCCCTAGCGGTCCTGGGGCCAACGTCCTGACTTTC,CASSQGPSGPGANVLTF
TRBJ2-1,TRBD2,TRBV28,-,TGTGCCAGCAGTCACACTAGCGGGAGAATCAATGAGCAGTTCTTC,CASSHTSGRINEQFF
TRBJ2-2,-,TRBV5-1,-,TGCGCCAGCAGCCGCGGTCTGGAGGGAGGCGGGGAGCTGTTTTTT,CASSRGLEGGGELFF
TRBJ1-1,TRBD1,TRBV19,-,TGTGCCAGTAGTCAGGGGGGACAAAGATCTGAAGCTTTCTTT,CASSQGGQRSEAFF
TRBJ1-2,TRBD1,TRBV19,-,TGTGCCAGTAGTATAGGAGCCGGGACAGGCTACTATGGCTACACCTTC,CASSIGAGTGYYGYTF
TRBJ2-2,-,TRBV6-1,-,TGTGCCAGCAGTGAACACCCGAGGGCCGGGGAGCTGTTTTTT,CASSEHPRAGELFF